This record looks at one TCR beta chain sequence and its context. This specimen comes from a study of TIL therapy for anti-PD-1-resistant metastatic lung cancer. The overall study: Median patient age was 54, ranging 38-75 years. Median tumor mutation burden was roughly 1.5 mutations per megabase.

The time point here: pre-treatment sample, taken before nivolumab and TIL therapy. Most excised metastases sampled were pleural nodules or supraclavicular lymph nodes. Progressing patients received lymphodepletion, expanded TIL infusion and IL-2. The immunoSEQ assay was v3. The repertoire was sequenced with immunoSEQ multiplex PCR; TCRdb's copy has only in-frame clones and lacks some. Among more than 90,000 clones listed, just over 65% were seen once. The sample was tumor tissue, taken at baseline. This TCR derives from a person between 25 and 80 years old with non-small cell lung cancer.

The DNA for the CDR3 is TGCGCCAGCAGCCAAGATTGGGCAGATACGCAGTATTTT. Translation: CASSQDWADTQYF. The chain has TRBV4-3 and TRBJ2-3; D call uncertain. The germline V gene encodes CDR1 LGHNA and CDR2 YSLEER. Trimming cost V 0 bases and J 4 bases, with 5 bases left between them. This CDR3 contains 13 residues.